A single sample is the source of the 11 T cell receptor beta chains below, sequenced in a study of blood T cell repertoires in COVID-19. The protocol was immunoSEQ multiplex PCR, while the TCRdb copy is restricted to in-frame clones and leaves out a portion. This sample has 95,000 to 150,000 clones, with around 89% found just once. The sequencing sample was made of peripheral blood. These receptor sequences come from a woman in her fifties or sixties with COVID-19, enrolled during active disease.

The V call is TRBV18, the J call TRBJ1-2, with D possibly matching TRBD1 (5 bases). Trimming removed 2 bases at V and 8 bases at J, with 15 bases between. The V gene's germline CDR1 is KGHSH and CDR2 LQKENI. The CDR3 spans 14 residues. The CDR3 DNA follows: TGTGCCAGCTCACCAGATGGCAGGGTGAACGGCTACACCTTC. Translation gives CASSPDGRVNGYTF.

The rearrangement joins TRBV11-2 to TRBJ1-3; D might be TRBD1 (6 bases). The CDR3 runs to 14 residues. Germline values: CDR1 SGHAT, CDR2 FQNNGV. Trimming left V 4 bases short and J 2 bases short, with 9 bases between. The CDR3: CASSSQGTGNTIYF. The CDR3 DNA reads as TGTGCCAGCAGCTCCCAGGGGACTGGAAACACCATATATTTT.

This rearrangement joins TRBV5-4 to TRBJ2-2; 7 nucleotides line up with TRBD1. In germline, CDR1 is SGHNT, CDR2 YYREEE (reference sequence). CDR3 size: 16 residues. Trimming removed 0 bases from V and 7 bases from J; junction bases left unmatched: 9. CDR3 DNA sequence: TGTGCCAGCAGCTTGGCGGCAGGGACAGCCATCGGGGAGCTGTTTTTT. Encoded protein: CASSLAAGTAIGELFF.

The chain links TRBV19 to TRBJ1-1; D is undetermined. CDR1 is LNHDA and CDR2 is SQIVND in the germline V gene (reference sequence). The length of the CDR3 is 12 residues. The germline V and J ends were trimmed by 1 base and 10 bases, with 10 bases remaining between them. CDR3 residues: CASSIGEGGAFF. CDR3 nucleotide sequence: TGTGCCAGTAGTATAGGAGAAGGAGGAGCTTTCTTT.

The chain uses TRBV2 and TRBJ1-1, with D maybe TRBD1 (5 bases). The germline gives CDR1 SNHLY, CDR2 FYNNEI. The CDR3 is 15 residues long. V lost 6 bases and J 8 bases, leaving 22 bases between the germline ends. CDR3 nucleotides: TGTGCCAGCAGCCCGGGACTTCCTACCCGCTTCGAAGCTTTCTTT. This encodes CASSPGLPTRFEAFF.

This chain joins TRBV19 and TRBJ2-1, with D possibly being TRBD1 (6 bases). The ends were cut back, 5 bases at V and 2 bases at J, with 16 bases in the middle. Germline values: CDR1 LNHDA, CDR2 SQIVND (reference sequence). This CDR3 has 16 residues. This chain's CDR3 is CASSGTSGFAYNEQFF. CDR3 coding DNA: TGTGCCAGTAGTGGGACATCCGGGTTCGCCTACAATGAGCAGTTCTTC.

The chain couples TRBV7-2 to TRBJ2-2; D is unresolved. V dropped 1 base and J dropped 7 bases, with 10 bases sitting between them. Germline loops: CDR1 SGHTA, CDR2 FQGNSA. CDR3 size: 14 residues. In DNA, the CDR3 is TGTGCCAGCAGCTTAGTATTTTCAGGCGGGGAGCTGTTTTTT. Translated, it gives CASSLVFSGGELFF.

The chain joins TRBV2 to TRBJ2-7; 11 bases align to TRBD1. V was clipped by 6 bases and J by 3 bases; unmatched bases: 4. The length of the CDR3 is 14 residues. The V gene's germline CDR1 is SNHLY and CDR2 FYNNEI. CDR3 nucleotides: TGTGCCAGCAGCCGGGACAGGGGGGACTACGAGCAGTACTTC. The encoded protein is CASSRDRGDYEQYF. Full variable domain (remainder filled in from reference TRBV2 and TRBJ2-7): EPEVTQTPSHQVTQMGQEVILRCVPISNHLYFYWYRQILGQKVEFLVSFYNNEISEKSEIFDDQFSVERPDGSNFTLKIRSTKLEDSAMYFCASSRDRGDYEQYFGPGTRLTVT.

The chain has TRBV27 and TRBJ1-1, with TRBD1 matching 7 bases. V was clipped by 8 bases and J by 13 bases; unmatched bases: 13. The CDR3 runs 12 residues. Germline CDR1 is MNHEY and CDR2 is SMNVEV (reference sequence). The CDR3 DNA reads as TGTGCCAGCTATGCAGTCGACAGGGTGGGTTTCTTT. Encoded protein: CASYAVDRVGFF.

The chain uses TRBV19 and TRBJ2-1; D unclear. The CDR3 is 11 residues long. Germline V gives CDR1 LNHDA, CDR2 SQIVND (reference sequence). Between the trimmed V and J ends, which lost 8 bases and 7 bases, there was a span of 9 bases. CDR3 loop: CASGTWNEQFF. In DNA, the CDR3 is TGTGCCAGTGGCACGTGGAATGAGCAGTTCTTC.

As for this clone: Other DNA sequences in this sample translate to the same CDR3. This rearrangement joins TRBV9 to TRBJ1-1; D gene ambiguous. The V gene lost 0 bases and the J gene lost 2 bases, with 5 bases spanning the gap. Germline V gives CDR1 SGDLS, CDR2 YYNGEE. The CDR3 runs to 13 residues. For the CDR3, the DNA is TGTGCCAGCAGCGTAGCAGGAAACACTGAAGCTTTCTTT. It translates to CASSVAGNTEAFF.